This T cell receptor beta chain was captured in a study of T cell responses to AZD1222 COVID-19 vaccine. With respect to this clone: An end of the junction differs from the germline gene, which may be a read error.

Germline loops: CDR1 SNHLY, CDR2 FYNNEI. CDR3 size: 14 residues. The data were produced by immunoSEQ multiplex PCR, yet TCRdb's version contains in-frame clones alone and is incomplete. The sample records over 95,000 clones, about 86% being singletons. Sample: peripheral blood, taken on day 0 of AZD1222 vaccination. The receptor was isolated from an adult in good health. V and J are TRBV2 and TRBJ1-3; TRBD1 matches 10 bases. DNA of the CDR3: TGTGCCAGCACGCGGGGGGGACAGGGGCAATCCCTGGGCTTT. Its protein product is CASTRGGQGQSLGF.